These T cell receptor beta chains were read from a single sample in a study of Graves' ophthalmopathy and Graves' hyperthyroidism. TCRdb reprocessed the multiplex PCR reads with MiXCR, giving one entry per CDR3 protein. This sample has 660,000 or so distinct CDR3 sequences, with roughly 39% found just once. The sequenced sample was peripheral blood. These receptors were collected from an adult man with Graves' ophthalmopathy. Both conserved end residues are part of each CDR3. D genes are given only for firm matches. Clone size, where shown, is once, few, many, or a class for clones that have expanded.

J,V,size,D,DNA,CDR3
TRBJ1-1,TRBV19,many,NA,TGTGCCAGCACCTCAAACAGGGCTGGGGCCACTGAAGCTTTCTTT,CASTSNRAGATEAFF
TRBJ1-1,TRBV29-1,once,TRBD1,TGCAGCGTCTCAGGGGGGAAAAGGAGGTACACTGAAGCTTTCTTT,CSVSGGKRRYTEAFF
TRBJ2-2,TRBV12-5,many,NA,TGTGCTAGTGGTTTGGTACATTCCTCGGCCGGGGAGCTGTTTTTT,CASGLVHSSAGELFF
TRBJ1-2,TRBV7-2,many,TRBD1,TGTGCCAGCAGCTTCCCAGGGGGGACAACTATTAACTATGGCTACACCTTC,CASSFPGGTTINYGYTF
TRBJ1-1,TRBV10-3,many,NA,TGTGCCATCAGTGAGTCGGGGGACACTGAAGCTTTCTTT,CAISESGDTEAFF
TRBJ2-5,TRBV2,NA,NA,TGTGCCAGCAGAAATGGGGCGCTGGAGACCCAGTACTTC,CASRNGALETQYF
TRBJ1-2,TRBV11-2,NA,NA,TGTGCCAGCAGCCATCGCGCGGTAGTTTCCTATGGCTACACCTTC,CASSHRAVVSYGYTF
TRBJ1-1,TRBV20-1,many,NA,TGCAGTGCTAGTTTACAGGGATTTGAAGCTTTCTTT,CSASLQGFEAFF
TRBJ2-7,TRBV10-3,NA,NA,TGTGCCAGCATAGAAGAGAGCCCCTACGAGCAGTACTTC,CASIEESPYEQYF
TRBJ2-5,TRBV29-1,many,TRBD2,TGCAGCGTTGGACTAGCGGGAGGAGAGACCCAGTACTTC,CSVGLAGGETQYF
TRBJ2-5,TRBV28,few,TRBD2,TGTGCCAGCAGGATAGCGGGGGGGTCACAAGAGACCCAGTACTTC,CASRIAGGSQETQYF
TRBJ2-7,TRBV5-4,NA,TRBD1,TGTGCCAGCAGTTTGCGGACAGGGATGTACGAGCAGTACTTC,CASSLRTGMYEQYF
TRBJ2-7,TRBV15,NA,TRBD2,TGTGCCACCAGCAGAGTAGCGGGTAACGAGCAGTACTTC,CATSRVAGNEQYF
TRBJ2-5,TRBV2,NA,TRBD2,TGTGCCAGCAATCCTAGCGGGGGGGGTCGCCAAGAGACCCAGTACTTC,CASNPSGGGRQETQYF
TRBJ2-5,TRBV7-9,NA,TRBD2,TGTGCCAGCAGCTTAGTTTCAGCGGGAGTGGGGGACCAAGAGACCCAGTACTTC,CASSLVSAGVGDQETQYF
TRBJ2-5,TRBV7-9,NA,NA,TGTGCCAGCAGCGCAGGGACCGGTGGACAAGAGACCCAGTACTTC,CASSAGTGGQETQYF
TRBJ1-3,TRBV7-8,many,TRBD1,TGTGCCAGCAGCACCTCACAGGGGGCGGACACCATATATTTT,CASSTSQGADTIYF
TRBJ2-1,TRBV11-2,NA,NA,TGTGCCAGCAGCTTAGGCCTAGGGGGACGCTGGTCCTACAATGAGCAGTTCTTC,CASSLGLGGRWSYNEQFF
TRBJ2-7,TRBV11-1,NA,TRBD2,TGTGCCAGCAGCTTAGCGGGCGGGGGTTACTCCTACGAGCAGTACTTC,CASSLAGGGYSYEQYF
TRBJ1-2,TRBV9,NA,TRBD1,TGTGCCAGCTCACGGGTTGGGACAGACTATGGCTACACCTTC,CASSRVGTDYGYTF
TRBJ1-1,TRBV20-1,many,NA,TGCAGTACCTCCGGGGTGGCAGTAGAAGCTTTCTTT,CSTSGVAVEAFF
TRBJ1-1,TRBV2,once,TRBD1,TGTGCCATACGAGAAAAGGGGAAGGGGGCGGTCACTGAAGCTTTCTTT,CAIREKGKGAVTEAFF
TRBJ1-5,TRBV6-6,many,NA,TGTGCCGGCAACGCGGGGGGAGCGGATCAGCCCCAGCATTTT,CAGNAGGADQPQHF
TRBJ1-3,TRBV19,NA,NA,TGTGCCAGTAGTCGGGACAAACGCTCTGGAAACACCATATATTTT,CASSRDKRSGNTIYF
TRBJ2-1,TRBV29-1,few,NA,TGCAGCGTTGGTCTAGATCTTGAGCAGTTCTTC,CSVGLDLEQFF
TRBJ2-5,TRBV2,many,NA,TGTGCCAGCAGTGAAGGGGTTGGGAAGACCCAGTACTTC,CASSEGVGKTQYF
TRBJ1-2,TRBV10-3,many,NA,TGTGCCGTTAGAGCGGGGCAGGTCGCTAACTATGGCTACACCTTC,CAVRAGQVANYGYTF
TRBJ1-1,TRBV6-5,NA,NA,TGTGCCAGCAGGAAAATACAGGGTTTCACTGAAGCTTTCTTT,CASRKIQGFTEAFF
TRBJ1-1,TRBV3-1,NA,TRBD1,TGTGCCAGCAGCCAAGACCTCGGACAGGGGAACACTGAAGCTTTCTTT,CASSQDLGQGNTEAFF
TRBJ2-7,TRBV29-1,many,TRBD1,TGCAGCGTCCAACAGGGGGCGGGTGAGCAGTACTTC,CSVQQGAGEQYF
TRBJ2-7,TRBV7-8,many,NA,TGTGCCAGCAGCCCGGGGCAAGGGCACCTCTACGAGCAGTACTTC,CASSPGQGHLYEQYF
TRBJ1-1,TRBV7-2,few,NA,TGTGCCAGCAGCCCCCCGTGGCAGGGCGGGACTGAAGCTTTCTTT,CASSPPWQGGTEAFF
TRBJ1-1,TRBV2,many,TRBD1,TGTGCCAGAGACAGGGGAACTGAAGCTTTCTTT,CARDRGTEAFF
TRBJ1-4,TRBV19,NA,TRBD1,TGTGCCAGTAGCGATTGGACGGACAGGATGAGAGAAAAACTGTTTTTT,CASSDWTDRMREKLFF
TRBJ1-1,TRBV6-5,many,NA,TGTGCCAGCAGGATCAACAGCGGCATACCTGGAGGAGCTTTCTTT,CASRINSGIPGGAFF
TRBJ1-1,TRBV20-1,many,TRBD1,TGCAGTGCTAGAGATGCAGGGGGCTTTGGCGCTGAAGCTTTCTTT,CSARDAGGFGAEAFF
TRBJ2-7,TRBV10-3,NA,TRBD2,TGTGCCAGCAGTTACGTAGTGGGACTAGCGGGCGAGTCCGTCTACGAGCAGTACTTC,CASSYVVGLAGESVYEQYF
TRBJ2-2,TRBV20-1,NA,NA,TGCAGTGCTCCTGGGAAGGGCGGGGAGCTGTTTTTT,CSAPGKGGELFF
TRBJ1-2,TRBV4-1,few,NA,TGCGCCAGCAGCACCCCCGGGACGTTTAACTATGGCTACACCTTC,CASSTPGTFNYGYTF
TRBJ1-1,TRBV7-9,many,TRBD1,TGTGCCAGCAGCTTAAGGGTCTTGGGACAGGGGCTGAACACTGAAGCTTTCTTT,CASSLRVLGQGLNTEAFF
TRBJ2-2,TRBV7-9,many,TRBD2,TGTGCCAGCAGTCCGGCGGGGGAGTATTCCGGGGAGCTGTTTTTT,CASSPAGEYSGELFF
TRBJ2-3,TRBV19,NA,NA,TGTGCCAGTAGTACCGTCAGCACAGATACGCAGTATTTT,CASSTVSTDTQYF
TRBJ1-2,TRBV29-1,NA,NA,TGCAGCGTTGGGGGGGACCCCGGCTACACCTTC,CSVGGDPGYTF
TRBJ1-1,TRBV4-2,NA,TRBD1,TGTGCCAGCAGCCGCGGACAGGGACGGACTGAAGCTTTCTTT,CASSRGQGRTEAFF
TRBJ2-1,TRBV24-1,NA,NA,TGTGCCACCAGTACAGATACACAGGGTCTATCCTACAATGAGCAGTTCTTC,CATSTDTQGLSYNEQFF
TRBJ2-7,TRBV29-1,NA,TRBD1,TGCAGCTACTACAGGGGAGTCTTCGTGGAGCAGTACTTC,CSYYRGVFVEQYF
TRBJ2-2,TRBV15,many,NA,TGTGCCACCAGCAGTACGGGGACCGGGGAGCTGTTTTTT,CATSSTGTGELFF
TRBJ2-7,TRBV2,many,NA,TGTGCCAGCAGTGCTTTCAGGCACAACGAGCAGTACTTC,CASSAFRHNEQYF
TRBJ2-2,TRBV7-9,NA,NA,TGTGCCAGCAGCTTGGGGGGCGGGGCGATAACCGGGGAGCTGTTTTTT,CASSLGGGAITGELFF
TRBJ2-5,TRBV6-1,NA,TRBD1,TGTGCCAGCAGTGAAGCGACAGGGGTGGAGACCCAGTACTTC,CASSEATGVETQYF
TRBJ2-5,TRBV7-2,many,NA,TGTGCCAGCAGCTTAGGAGAAGGGGGAGGGCAAGAGACCCAGTACTTC,CASSLGEGGGQETQYF
TRBJ2-2,TRBV19,NA,NA,TGTGCCAGTAGTATACAGGGAAAAAAGACCGGGGAGCTGTTTTTT,CASSIQGKKTGELFF
TRBJ1-5,TRBV10-3,few,NA,TGTGCCACCTCGACGGAATTCAATCAGCCCCAGCATTTT,CATSTEFNQPQHF